These T cell receptor beta chains were read from a single sample in a study of blood T cell repertoires in COVID-19. Measured with immunoSEQ multiplex PCR; TCRdb has only the in-frame clones, and not every one. The sample records approximately 140,000 clones, 70% to 90% being singletons. The sequenced sample consisted of peripheral blood. Source of these receptors: an older man with acute or convalescent COVID-19. The CDR3 runs from the conserved cysteine through the conserved F or W. Fields, in order: D gene, J gene, V gene, clone size, CDR3 length, CDR3 protein, CDR3 DNA. A D gene is named only where the DNA matches it firmly. The size field is filled for only some rows; it gives once, few, many or a size class.

TRBD1 | TRBJ1-2 | TRBV7-2 | . | 15 | CASSSVGGLNYGYTF | TGTGCCAGCAGCTCCGTAGGGGGCCTTAACTATGGCTACACCTTC
TRBD1 | TRBJ1-1 | TRBV29-1 | . | 13 | CSVSLAGGTEAFF | TGCAGCGTCTCTCTAGCAGGGGGCACTGAAGCTTTCTTT
. | TRBJ1-6 | TRBV18 | . | 13 | CASSPGGNSPLHF | TGTGCCAGCTCACCAGGGGGGAATTCACCCCTCCACTTT
TRBD1 | TRBJ2-2 | TRBV19 | . | 17 | CASSSGGQGMGTGELFF | TGTGCCAGTAGCTCAGGGGGACAGGGTATGGGCACCGGGGAGCTGTTTTTT
TRBD2 | TRBJ2-7 | TRBV28 | . | 15 | CASSLLSGSSYEQYF | TGTGCCAGCAGTTTATTAAGCGGGAGTTCCTACGAGCAGTACTTC
. | TRBJ2-5 | TRBV11-2 | . | 15 | CASSFSGSLGETQYF | TGTGCCAGCAGCTTCTCGGGGAGTCTCGGTGAGACCCAGTACTTC
. | TRBJ1-4 | TRBV28 | . | 13 | CASSRDRNEKLFF | TGTGCCAGCAGTCGGGATAGGAATGAAAAACTGTTTTTT
. | TRBJ2-7 | TRBV28 | . | 14 | CASSFPGGAYEQYF | TGTGCCAGCAGTTTTCCGGGGGGCGCGTACGAGCAGTACTTC
. | TRBJ2-3 | TRBV5-1 | . | 17 | CASSLWAGGGGTDTQYF | TGCGCCAGCAGCTTGTGGGCTGGGGGCGGAGGCACAGATACGCAGTATTTT
TRBD1 | TRBJ2-5 | TRBV25-1 | . | 14 | CASRSQGFQETQYF | TGTGCCAGCAGGTCACAGGGGTTCCAAGAGACCCAGTACTTC
TRBD2 | TRBJ2-1 | TRBV18 | . | 15 | CASSPSLAGVNEQFF | TGTGCCAGCTCACCTTCACTAGCGGGAGTCAATGAGCAGTTCTTC
. | TRBJ2-4 | TRBV6-5 | . | 15 | CASRSLRSAKNIQYF | TGTGCCAGCAGATCCCTCCGTTCCGCCAAAAACATTCAGTACTTC
. | TRBJ1-5 | TRBV15 | . | 13 | CATSNRVGQPQHF | TGTGCCACCAGCAACAGGGTAGGCCAGCCCCAGCATTTT
TRBD2 | TRBJ2-1 | TRBV28 | . | 15 | CASRPGLAGGDEQFF | TGTGCCAGCAGACCTGGACTAGCGGGAGGAGATGAGCAGTTCTTC
. | TRBJ1-2 | TRBV5-1 | . | 13 | CASSLAGRSSYTF | TGCGCCAGCAGCTTGGCGGGGAGGTCGAGCTACACCTTC
TRBD1 | TRBJ2-1 | TRBV5-1 | . | 13 | CASSRDRYNEQFF | TGCGCCAGCAGCCGGGACAGATACAATGAGCAGTTCTTC
TRBD1 | TRBJ2-1 | TRBV4-1 | . | 14 | CASTADRGWYEQFF | TGCGCCAGCACGGCGGACAGGGGGTGGTATGAGCAGTTCTTC
TRBD1 | TRBJ2-3 | TRBV28 | . | 16 | CASSLRGTGGPDTQYF | TGTGCCAGCAGTTTACGAGGGACAGGGGGCCCAGATACGCAGTATTTT
TRBD1 | TRBJ2-5 | TRBV2 | . | 15 | CASSPGQGAPETQYF | TGTGCCAGCAGCCCGGGACAGGGGGCCCCAGAGACCCAGTACTTC
. | TRBJ2-7 | TRBV28 | . | 14 | CASRAGLASYEQYF | TGTGCCAGCAGGGCGGGACTCGCGTCCTACGAGCAGTACTTC
TRBD2 | TRBJ2-1 | TRBV24-1 | . | 18 | CATSAGGSGRASYNEQFF | TGTGCCACCAGTGCGGGGGGTAGCGGGAGAGCGTCCTACAATGAGCAGTTCTTC
TRBD2 | TRBJ2-1 | TRBV7-9 | . | 19 | CASSRNSAGPGLVNNEQFF | TGTGCCAGCAGCCGCAATTCCGCCGGTCCCGGACTAGTAAACAATGAGCAGTTCTTC
. | TRBJ1-2 | TRBV7-9 | few | 13 | CASSLGPGVGYTF | TGTGCCAGCAGCTTAGGTCCAGGGGTAGGCTACACCTTC
. | TRBJ1-4 | TRBV28 | . | 16 | CASRGVWGQFNEKLFF | TGTGCCAGCAGGGGGGTTTGGGGGCAATTTAATGAAAAACTGTTTTTT
. | TRBJ1-2 | TRBV3-1/TRBV3-2 | . | 14 | CASSQNRGHYGYTF | TGTGCCAGCAGCCAAAATAGAGGGCACTATGGCTACACCTTC
. | TRBJ2-7 | TRBV29-1 | . | 12 | CSVGQTAYEQYF | TGCAGCGTCGGACAGACAGCCTACGAGCAGTACTTC
TRBD1 | TRBJ2-5 | TRBV7-7 | . | 15 | CASSSSGTGQETQYF | TGTGCTAGCAGCTCCTCTGGGACAGGCCAAGAGACCCAGTACTTC
TRBD1 | TRBJ2-7 | TRBV19 | once | 14 | CASSRTGVSYEQYF | TGTGCCAGTAGTAGGACAGGCGTTTCCTACGAGCAGTACTTC
. | TRBJ1-1 | TRBV9 | . | 13 | CASSVAGDTEAFF | TGTGCCAGCAGCGTAGCAGGGGATACTGAAGCTTTCTTT
TRBD1 | TRBJ2-1 | TRBV6-5 | . | 15 | CASSPDRVTYNEQFF | TGTGCCAGCAGCCCGGACAGGGTGACCTACAATGAGCAGTTCTTC
. | TRBJ1-5 | TRBV6-5 | few | 12 | CASRGWGGPQHF | TGTGCCAGCAGGGGCTGGGGGGGGCCCCAGCATTTT
. | TRBJ2-1 | TRBV19 | few | 13 | CASRLGVYNEQFF | TGTGCCAGTAGGCTCGGGGTCTACAATGAGCAGTTCTTC
TRBD1 | TRBJ2-7 | TRBV7-2 | . | 16 | CASSLAAGQGLYEQYF | TGTGCCAGCAGCTTAGCCGCCGGACAGGGTCTCTACGAGCAGTACTTC
TRBD1 | TRBJ1-4 | TRBV27 | . | 15 | CASRPVGTANEKLFF | TGTGCCAGTCGCCCCGTAGGGACAGCTAATGAAAAACTGTTTTTT
TRBD2 | TRBJ2-7 | TRBV4-3 | once | 15 | CASSQGAGETYEQYF | TGCGCCAGCAGCCAGGGCGCGGGAGAAACCTACGAGCAGTACTTC
. | TRBJ1-5 | TRBV30 | . | 14 | CACSPVLGNQPQHF | TGTGCCTGCTCTCCAGTCCTTGGCAATCAGCCCCAGCATTTT
TRBD1 | TRBJ2-5 | TRBV4-3 | . | 16 | CASSQDGTGYQETQYF | TGCGCCAGCAGCCAAGATGGGACAGGCTACCAAGAGACCCAGTACTTC
. | TRBJ1-5 | TRBV3-1/TRBV3-2 | . | 15 | CASSQGLAGDQPQHF | TGTGCCAGCAGCCAAGGTTTGGCAGGGGATCAGCCCCAGCATTTT
TRBD2 | TRBJ2-3 | TRBV9 | . | 16 | CASSGTSGRGTDTQYF | TGTGCCAGCAGCGGGACTAGCGGGAGGGGCACAGATACGCAGTATTTT
. | TRBJ2-5 | TRBV29-1 | . | 14 | CSVEPGQNQETQYF | TGCAGCGTTGAGCCCGGACAGAATCAAGAGACCCAGTACTTC
TRBD1 | TRBJ1-2 | TRBV10-3 | . | 14 | CAISLDRVQYGYTF | TGTGCCATCAGCTTGGACAGGGTTCAATATGGCTACACCTTC
. | TRBJ2-7 | TRBV15 | once | 12 | CATSRDRVEQYF | TGTGCCACCAGCAGAGACAGGGTCGAGCAGTACTTC
TRBD2 | TRBJ2-1 | TRBV3-1/TRBV3-2 | . | 13 | CASRRLGGNEQFF | TGTGCCAGCAGGCGCCTGGGGGGGAATGAGCAGTTCTTC
TRBD1 | TRBJ2-1 | TRBV24-1 | . | 14 | CATRDRDTYNEQFF | TGTGCCACCAGGGACAGGGACACCTACAATGAGCAGTTCTTC
. | TRBJ2-2 | TRBV5-1 | . | 13 | CASSLYVTGELFF | TGCGCCAGCAGCTTGTATGTCACCGGGGAGCTGTTTTTT
TRBD1 | TRBJ2-7 | TRBV20-1 | . | 15 | CSASQAAGGIYEQYF | TGCAGTGCTAGTCAGGCGGCAGGGGGTATATACGAGCAGTACTTC
. | TRBJ2-7 | TRBV24-1 | . | 13 | CATQGGASYEQYF | TGTGCCACCCAGGGAGGAGCATCCTACGAGCAGTACTTC
TRBD2 | TRBJ2-2 | TRBV11-3 | . | 17 | CASSLELAGVGTGELFF | TGTGCCAGCAGCTTAGAATTAGCGGGAGTCGGGACCGGGGAGCTGTTTTTT
. | TRBJ2-2 | TRBV18 | . | 13 | CASSPVSSGELFF | TGTGCCAGCTCACCAGTTAGCTCCGGGGAGCTGTTTTTT
TRBD2 | TRBJ2-4 | TRBV7-2 | . | 16 | CASSLGGSLAKNIQYF | TGTGCCAGCAGCTTAGGCGGGAGTTTAGCCAAAAACATTCAGTACTTC
. | TRBJ2-4 | TRBV15 | . | 17 | CATSSRGLGRLAGIQYF | TGTGCCACCAGCAGCCGGGGGTTAGGACGGCTAGCCGGCATTCAGTACTTC